The present TCR beta chain was sequenced within a study of T cells in Graves' hyperthyroidism and ophthalmopathy (dated by TCRdb to 2018 to 2020). Context from the whole study: Peripheral blood samples were taken at the time of initial diagnosis, prior to any treatment. To identify distinguishing TCR V-J signatures, a discovery cohort of about 100 patients was used, comprising roughly 45 with Graves' ophthalmopathy and some 60 with stable Graves' hyperthyroidism. An independent validation cohort of around 20 hyperthyroidism patients and about 15 patients who later progressed to ophthalmopathy tested prospective prediction of ophthalmopathy. The roughly 99 discovery patients were divided at random into training and test sets in a 7:3 ratio. The study also compared thyroid tissue and blood T-cell repertoires from about six Graves' hyperthyroidism patients. Once sampling was done, hyperthyroidism patients were given methimazole at a starting dose of 30 mg daily, whereas ophthalmopathy patients were given high-dose intravenous methylprednisolone. The paper describes TCR Vbeta CDR3 sequencing of 120 to 150 peripheral blood samples, made up of 43 ophthalmopathy patients, roughly 75 hyperthyroidism patients and roughly 17 progressor patients.

The TCR beta CDR3 regions were amplified from the RNA transcripts. A first-round RT-PCR of the TCR CDR3 used the HTBI primer set with the Qiagen OneStep RT-PCR kit. Libraries were constructed in a second round of multiplex PCR, after which size selection and purification were performed. The libraries were sequenced on an Illumina HiSeq2000 using paired-end 100 bp reads. As for the original processing: Raw data were processed with SOAPnuke, discarding reads with adapters, uncalled bases, mean Phred below 15, or no exact constant-primer or identifier match. COPE v1.2.5 was used to merge the high-quality paired reads, and each unique nucleotide sequence was defined as a clonotype. Clonotypes were aligned to IMGT TRBV, TRBD and TRBJ reference segments using MiTCR v1.1. Analysis was restricted to V-J combinations with a frequency above 0.0001, which covered roughly 99% of repertoires. The TCS score was defined as the ratio of F50 (clonal expansion) to E x V (chaos), calculated using BLOSUM62-based TCRdist between CDR3 peptides within each V-J. Welch's t-statistics and random forest reduced roughly 530 V-J features to roughly 13, which were used in a naive Bayes classifier (R e1071). TCRdb reprocessed the public reads (quality trimming at Q25 with fastp, clone calling with MiXCR) and kept in-frame beta chains. A single entry per CDR3 protein holds the most common genes and DNA from its merged rows. The V and J calls were determined by TCRdb, not by the authors. This sample comprises fewer than 650,000 distinct CDR3 sequences, roughly 15% of them detected only once. The ten largest clones capture over 11% of the sample.

This clonotype came up a few times. Its antigen specificity is not known. Base qualities are not recorded, but no much larger clone differs from it by a single base. Findings and caveats that apply to the study as a whole: In validation, progression to ophthalmopathy was predicted by the model with roughly 71% sensitivity and around 75% specificity, a median of approximately 6.5 months before onset. Sample size was not statistically predetermined, and investigators were not blinded to group allocation. Most expanded thyroid clonotypes (frequency above 0.001) were also detected in blood, a finding suggesting that blood repertoires may reflect thyroid immune responses. In cross-validation, a model built on a 13 V-J signature told ophthalmopathy apart from stable hyperthyroidism with over 85% sensitivity and roughly 81% specificity, and in testing the same model reached 80%/75%.

Relative to germline, V is missing 6 bases and J is missing 3 bases, with 12 bases of the junction outside any gene match. From a lookup of the germline V gene (reference sequence), CDR1 and CDR2 are WNHNN and SYGVQD. Taken from cysteine to phenylalanine, the CDR3 has 18 residues. The kept DNA is CDR3 alone, 54 bases in frame from the first base. Stable Graves' hyperthyroidism was defined as no progression to ophthalmopathy during 18 months of follow-up. Hyperthyroidism patients were newly diagnosed, with disease duration under 2 months, and aged 18 to 65 years. The study excluded patients with uncontrolled infections, other autoimmune diseases, pregnancy or lactation. Diagnoses were based on clinical symptoms, serum thyroxine and TRAb, thyroid ultrasound and orbital computed tomography. PBMCs were isolated from about 10 ml of fresh peripheral blood by Ficoll-Paque density gradient centrifugation. Total RNA was extracted using Trizol reagent, and RNA quality was assessed on an Agilent 2100 Bioanalyzer.

Sequenced input: blood. The source of this sequence is a woman aged 40 to 50 with Graves' hyperthyroidism. The chain uses TRBV10-1 and TRBJ2-2; a stretch of 11 junction bases matches TRBD1. The CDR3 has the sequence CASRKLLDRGRDTGELFF. Read as DNA, the sequence is TGCGCCAGCAGAAAGCTACTGGACAGGGGGCGGGACACCGGGGAGCTGTTTTTT.